This T cell receptor beta chain came from a study of blood T cell repertoires in COVID-19. At the level of the study: The study drew acute and convalescent COVID-19 samples from the United States, Italy and Spain. PBMCs, B-cell-depleted T cells, or T cells were the source of the cDNA or gDNA that made up the material.

Per the authors' pipeline: Amplification of reference gene primers was used by the study to estimate nucleated cell counts. Sequencing was performed with immunoSEQ multiplex PCR; in TCRdb, only in-frame clones are kept and a portion is missing. V, J and clone size were drawn from that table, and D and trimming were deduced from the DNA. The sample includes 50,000 or so clones, about nine tenths of them seen just once. Input material: peripheral blood. The source is a human donor in a cohort sampled during active COVID-19.

CDR3 sequence reads: CASRSSYNSPLHF. The CDR3 nucleotides are TGTGCCAGTCGGAGCTCCTATAATTCACCCCTCCACTTT. The chain uses TRBV19 and TRBJ1-6; no firm D call. V lost 8 bases, J lost 0 bases, and 5 bases lay in between. Germline loops: CDR1 LNHDA, CDR2 SQIVND (reference sequence). The CDR3 runs to 13 residues.